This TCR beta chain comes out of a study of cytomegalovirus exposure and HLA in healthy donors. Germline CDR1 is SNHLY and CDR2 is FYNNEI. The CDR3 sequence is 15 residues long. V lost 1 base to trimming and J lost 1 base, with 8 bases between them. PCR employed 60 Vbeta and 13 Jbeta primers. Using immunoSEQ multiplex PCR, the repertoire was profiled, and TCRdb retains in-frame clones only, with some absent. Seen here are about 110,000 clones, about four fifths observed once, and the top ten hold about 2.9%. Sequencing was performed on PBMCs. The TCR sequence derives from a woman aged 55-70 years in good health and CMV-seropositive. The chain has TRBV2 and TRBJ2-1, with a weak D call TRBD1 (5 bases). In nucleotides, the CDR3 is TGTGCCAGCAGTGAAGAACAGGTTTCCTACAATGAGCAGTTCTTC. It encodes CASSEEQVSYNEQFF. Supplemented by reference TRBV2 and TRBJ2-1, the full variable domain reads EPEVTQTPSHQVTQMGQEVILRCVPISNHLYFYWYRQILGQKVEFLVSFYNNEISEKSEIFDDQFSVERPDGSNFTLKIRSTKLEDSAMYFCASSEEQVSYNEQFFGPGTRLTVL.